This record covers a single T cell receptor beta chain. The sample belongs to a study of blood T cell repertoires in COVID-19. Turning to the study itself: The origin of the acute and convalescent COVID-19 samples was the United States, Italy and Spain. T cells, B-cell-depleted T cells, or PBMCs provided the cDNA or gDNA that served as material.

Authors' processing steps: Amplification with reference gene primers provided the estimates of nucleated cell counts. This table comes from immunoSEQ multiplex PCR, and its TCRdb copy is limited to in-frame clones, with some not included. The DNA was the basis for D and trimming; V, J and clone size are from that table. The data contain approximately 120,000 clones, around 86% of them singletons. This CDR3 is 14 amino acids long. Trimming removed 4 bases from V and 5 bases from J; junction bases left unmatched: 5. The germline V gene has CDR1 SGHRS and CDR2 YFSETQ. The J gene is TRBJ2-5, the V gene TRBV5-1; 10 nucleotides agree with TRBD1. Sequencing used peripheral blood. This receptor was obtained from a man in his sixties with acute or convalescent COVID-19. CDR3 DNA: TGCGCCAGCAGCACGGGGGGACAGGGGGAGACCCAGTACTTC. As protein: CASSTGGQGETQYF.